This is a list of T cell receptor beta chains from one sample in a study of CD8 T cells in ankylosing spondylitis. TCRdb reprocessed the 5' RACE reads with MiXCR, giving one entry per CDR3 protein. Counted here are 800,000 to 900,000 distinct CDR3 sequences, approximately 12% occurring once; the ten biggest clones make up more than 0.5%. The specimen was blood, either unsorted or a sorted T cell fraction (not recorded which). Source of these receptors: a male donor with ankylosing spondylitis. CDR3s include the opening cysteine and the closing phenylalanine or tryptophan. The D gene is left open where the match is weak. Only part of the rows carry a size: once, few, many, or a class if the clone is expanded.

>18|TRBJ2-5|TRBV24-1|-|few
TGTGCCACCAGCGATGCCTACAATAGGGGGGCGCCCAGGGAGACCCAGTACTTC
CATSDAYNRGAPRETQYF
>17|TRBJ2-1|TRBV7-9|-|many
TGTGCCAGCAGCTCCCTACTGTGGGAGAGATCCTACAATGAGCAGTTCTTC
CASSSLLWERSYNEQFF
>16|TRBJ2-1|TRBV7-2|-|-
TGTGCCAGCAGCTTAGGGGGGCCGGTATCCTACAATGAGCAGTTCTTC
CASSLGGPVSYNEQFF
>13|TRBJ1-2|TRBV2|TRBD1|-
TGTGCCAGCAATCGGGCAGGGGGAGATGGCTACACCTTC
CASNRAGGDGYTF
>16|TRBJ1-3|TRBV28|-|-
TGTGCCAGCAGCCCAGGGCTTTATGGGTCTGGAAACACCATATATTTT
CASSPGLYGSGNTIYF
>14|TRBJ2-3|TRBV6-4|TRBD1|many
TGTGCCAGCAGTGACTCACAGGGGGCAGATACGCAGTATTTT
CASSDSQGADTQYF
>15|TRBJ2-7|TRBV4-2|-|-
TGTGCCAGCAGCCAAGGGGGGGTTAAGGCCTACGAGCAGTACTTC
CASSQGGVKAYEQYF
>14|TRBJ2-1|TRBV20-1|-|few
TGCAGTGCTGGACCCGGGGGGCCCGAGGCTGAGCAGTTCTTC
CSAGPGGPEAEQFF
>14|TRBJ2-1|TRBV4-2|-|many
TGTGCCAGCAGCCAAGACACTATTTACAATGAGCAGTTCTTC
CASSQDTIYNEQFF
>15|TRBJ2-4|TRBV12-3/TRBV12-4|TRBD2|many
TGTGCCAGCAGTTTAGCGGGGACTAGAGGGAACATTCAGTACTTC
CASSLAGTRGNIQYF
>15|TRBJ2-7|TRBV5-1|TRBD1|few
TGCGCCAGCAGCTTGAGGCTACAGGGGGCCTACGAGCAGTACTTC
CASSLRLQGAYEQYF
>15|TRBJ2-1|TRBV6-1|-|few
TGTGCCAGCAGACCAAAGGGGGGTCGCTACAATGAGCAGTTCTTC
CASRPKGGRYNEQFF
>15|TRBJ2-5|TRBV20-1|TRBD2|-
TGCAGTGCTAGAGTCCCCTCTAGCGGAATAGAGACCCAGTACTTC
CSARVPSSGIETQYF
>15|TRBJ2-3|TRBV10-3|-|few
TGTGCCATCAGTGAGTGGTCGGGGAGCACAGATACGCAGTATTTT
CAISEWSGSTDTQYF
>15|TRBJ2-5|TRBV3-1|-|-
TGTGCCAGCAGCCAAGTGGGGAAGGAGCAAGAGACCCAGTACTTC
CASSQVGKEQETQYF
>14|TRBJ2-1|TRBV20-1|TRBD1|many
TGCAGTGTCAGAAAAGGGACAGTAATCAATGAGCAGTTCTTC
CSVRKGTVINEQFF
>13|TRBJ1-5|TRBV7-9|TRBD1|-
TGTGCCAGCAGCACTACAGGGGATCAGCCCCAGCATTTT
CASSTTGDQPQHF
>14|TRBJ2-3|TRBV5-1|TRBD1|-
TGCGCCAGCAGCGATAGGACAGGGCAGGATACGCAGTATTTT
CASSDRTGQDTQYF
>11|TRBJ1-5|TRBV10-3|-|many
TGTGCCATCGGGGGCAATCAGCCCCAGCATTTT
CAIGGNQPQHF
>13|TRBJ2-7|TRBV20-1|-|few
TGCAGTGCTAGTCGGGCAGGGGTGGACGAGCAGTACTTC
CSASRAGVDEQYF
>11|TRBJ2-7|TRBV28|-|-
TGTGCCAGCAGTTGGAACGTGGAGCAGTACTTC
CASSWNVEQYF
>16|TRBJ1-1|TRBV7-3|-|few
TGTGCCAGCAGCTTAACCCGGGCGGGGACGAACACTGAAGCTTTCTTT
CASSLTRAGTNTEAFF
>12|TRBJ2-5|TRBV29-1|-|many
TGCAGCGTTGTCCGGGGAGGTGAGACCCAGTACTTC
CSVVRGGETQYF
>13|TRBJ2-7|TRBV6-1|TRBD2|-
TGTGCCACCCGACTAGCGGGCTCCTACGAGCAGTACTTC
CATRLAGSYEQYF
>13|TRBJ1-3|TRBV20-1|-|many
TGCAGTGCTACCTGGACCGCAGGAAACACCATATATTTT
CSATWTAGNTIYF
>11|TRBJ1-1|TRBV3-1|-|few
TGTGCCAGCAGCCAGGCAGGAGAAGCTTTCTTT
CASSQAGEAFF
>16|TRBJ1-5|TRBV16|TRBD1|few
TGTGCCAGCAGCCCCGTAACAGGGGATAGCAATCAGCCCCAGCATTTT
CASSPVTGDSNQPQHF
>15|TRBJ1-5|TRBV12-3/TRBV12-4|-|few
TGTGCCAGCACTGGAGCCGGGACCGAGAATCAGCCCCAGCATTTT
CASTGAGTENQPQHF
>22|TRBJ2-1|TRBV4-2|-|-
TGTGCCAGCAGCCAAGTTTTTACGCCCGGCCAGGGATTTGTACGGACAAGTCAAGAGCAGTTCTTC
CASSQVFTPGQGFVRTSQEQFF
>17|TRBJ2-1|TRBV7-2|TRBD1|many
TGTGCCAGCAGCTTAGGTGCAGGGGGTAGATCCTACAATGAGCAGTTCTTC
CASSLGAGGRSYNEQFF
>13|TRBJ2-2|TRBV20-1|-|many
TGCAGTGCTAGAGTCCAGGTCACCGGGGAGCTGTTTTTT
CSARVQVTGELFF
>14|TRBJ1-6|TRBV5-4|-|few
TGTGCCAGCAGCTTGTCCGGCCACGGAGCACCCCTCCACTTT
CASSLSGHGAPLHF
>12|TRBJ2-7|TRBV20-1|-|-
TGCAGTGCTGCCCGGACAAACTACGAGCAGTACTTC
CSAARTNYEQYF
>15|TRBJ2-1|TRBV9|-|many
TGTGCCAGCAGCTTTGATCCGGGACCAGACAATGAGCAGTTCTTC
CASSFDPGPDNEQFF
>14|TRBJ2-1|TRBV10-3|TRBD2|-
TGTGCCATCAGCGCCCGGGGGGACTACAATGAGCAGTTCTTC
CAISARGDYNEQFF
>11|TRBJ2-7|TRBV7-3|-|-
TGTGCCAGCAGCTCGGGGGACGAGCAGTACTTC
CASSSGDEQYF
>13|TRBJ2-7|TRBV6-1|TRBD2|-
TGTGCCATCGCACCGCGGGGGTCCTACGAGCAGTACTTC
CAIAPRGSYEQYF
>14|TRBJ2-2|TRBV5-5|TRBD1|-
TGTGCCAGCCAGCGGACAGGAATCACCGGGGAGCTGTTTTTT
CASQRTGITGELFF
>16|TRBJ2-1|TRBV6-2/TRBV6-3|TRBD2|-
TGTGCCAGCAGTCCTGGACTAGCGGGAGGGCCCGCTGAGCAGTTCTTC
CASSPGLAGGPAEQFF
>15|TRBJ2-7|TRBV4-1|-|-
TGCGCCAGCAGCCAAGATATAGGGGCTTCCTACGAGCAGTACTTC
CASSQDIGASYEQYF
>13|TRBJ2-1|TRBV12-3/TRBV12-4|-|many
TGTGCCAGCAGCAACGGCCCCTACAATGAGCAGTTCTTC
CASSNGPYNEQFF